This T cell receptor (beta chain) is from a study of shared clonotypes between healthy human individuals. Regarding the study as a whole: The study found lower generation probabilities in non-shared clonotypes than in those shared by all four donors. Of the naive CD4 clonotypes, around 4.9% were shared across several donors.

Note on this clone: Its antigen is still unknown.

Generated by immunoSEQ multiplex PCR, the TCRdb table keeps only in-frame clones and is missing some. This repertoire shows 2 million to 2.5 million clones, almost 96% found once; its top ten account for 0.13%. The study separated CD4+ cells into CD45RA+ naive and CD45RA-negative memory subsets. The ends were cut back, 1 base at V and 8 bases at J, with 15 bases in the middle. Germline loops: CDR1 GTSNPN, CDR2 SVGIG (reference sequence). This CDR3 spans 14 amino acids. The V call is TRBV30, the J call TRBJ2-1; D possibly corresponds to TRBD2 (6 bases). The TCR sequence derives from a young man in good health. Specimen: naive CD4+ T cells sorted from blood. Subset denoted: CD45RA+ positively selected. For the CDR3, the DNA is TGTGCCTGGAGTGCGGGAGTCTTGATTTATGAGCAGTTCTTC. Translation: CAWSAGVLIYEQFF.